This T cell receptor beta chain was profiled in a study of cytomegalovirus exposure and HLA in healthy donors (dated by TCRdb to 2017 to 2019). Regarding the complete study: In an earlier analysis of some 610 of the donors, 250 to 350 Gb of sequence data and 100 million or so unique TCR beta sequences from about 179 million T cells were reported. In a later analysis, previously published TCR beta repertoires from some 640 donors were re-analyzed and high-resolution HLA genotyping was added so that TCR occurrence patterns could be studied. Roughly 300 gigabases of sequencing data and around 90 million unique TCR sequences made up an early release that covered approximately 650 HLA-typed donors. To decide whether each TCR beta V gene segment behaved as functional or pseudogenic, an earlier analysis of some 600 of the donors relied on high-throughput TCR beta sequencing. Both class I and class II loci were covered by HLA typing, at four-digit resolution. Rather than drawing on any new phenotypic data, the later analysis identified candidate immune exposures from TCR beta sequences and the way those sequences occurred across donors. Using immunosequencing, the study profiled T cell repertoires from 550 to 750 subjects and related those repertoires to cytomegalovirus serostatus. In a later genetic analysis, genome-wide SNP genotypes for about 55% of the 666 donors were used, and that subset was treated as a discovery cohort. Besides the first cohort of under 700 subjects, a separate validation cohort made up of roughly 130 different subjects was used. The genetic ancestry cluster associated with self-reported Caucasian donors included 81% of the approximately 400 genotyped donors. The study combined high-throughput TCR immunosequencing, statistical association of individual TCRs with disease status, and machine learning to predict cytomegalovirus infection status. Because of strong linkage in the cohort, a few DR-DQ haplotypes were treated as single units for association and clustering. All discovery cohort repertoires had been generated using a single sequencing platform. Among some 400 genotyped donors of the cohort, an average of around 250,000 unique TCR beta nucleotide sequences was sequenced per donor, of which 15% to 20% were non-productive. The aim of the study was to test whether cataloging public T cell receptors could identify signatures of past pathogen exposure. The number of donors typed differed by locus, with roughly 620-630 for A, B, C, DRB1 and DQB1, 522 for DQA1, 600 to 610 for DPA1, and around 460 for DPB1. Alongside the repertoire data, information on donor age, sex, ethnicity and CMV serostatus was compiled.

A note on this clone: The antigen it recognizes is unknown. One base away there is no much larger clone; base qualities are not given.

The cohort comprised around 700 healthy bone marrow donors. Cohort members were all nominally healthy when sampled, although unrecorded immune exposures were likely present. The donor was CMV seronegative and belonged to the group of several hundred seronegative cohort members. Every donor gave a peripheral blood sample, and the peripheral blood mononuclear cells from that sample were used for TCR beta sequencing. Genomic DNA extraction from the blood cell samples was performed with the Qiagen DNeasy Blood Extraction Kit. The library was obtained by the immunoSEQ multiplex PCR assay. For the multiplex PCR, a mixture combining 60 forward primers for TCR Vbeta segments and 13 reverse primers for TCR Jbeta segments was used. Amplification of the CDR3 region of rearranged TCR beta genes was performed with a multiplex PCR assay on genomic DNA. On the Illumina HiSeq System, the amplified TCR beta libraries were sequenced as 87-base-pair reads. As for the original processing: In a later analysis, roughly 80 million unique TCR beta chains were counted across the 500 to 700 repertoires, and around 10 million of these chains were shared by at least two donors. A nearest-neighbor algorithm error-corrected the raw reads and collapsed the reads into unique sequences, merging closely related sequences to remove PCR and sequencing errors. CDR3 sequences were aligned to IMGT reference sequences to assign V, D and J gene segments. For a sequence to be retained, a match of at least six nucleotides to both a V gene segment and a J gene segment was required. A rearrangement counted as productive if the CDR3 had no stop codons and remained in frame with V and J, and every other rearrangement counted as non-productive. Following IMGT convention, CDR3 was defined as the stretch from the second conserved V-encoded cysteine up to the conserved J-encoded phenylalanine. The earlier analysis of 450 to 750 of the donors excluded any sequence lacking an unambiguous match to a single V gene segment. In an earlier analysis of roughly 500 of the donors, V segments were called functional above 56.7% productive rearrangements and were called segregating when the between-donor standard deviation exceeded 5%. A statistical classification framework was built to diagnose cytomegalovirus status from the catalog of TCR beta chain sequences. A later analysis assigned V and J genes by comparing TCR nucleotide sequences with IMGT/GENE-DB human TR gene sequences. A later analysis assigned CDR3 sequences and most-parsimonious VDJ recombination scenarios with the TCRdist pipeline. A later analysis defined each TCR beta chain by its CDR3 amino acid sequence plus V-gene family, and excluded reads lacking a unique V-gene family. As a way to deal with suspected cross-contamination and a sequencing artifact, a later analysis dropped more than 500 nucleotide sequences that were highly shared and had low generation probability. In a later analysis, a clonal expansion index for each public chain was calculated from normalized within-repertoire ranks of inferred template counts. A later analysis computed generation probabilities with a VDJ recombination model fitted to out-of-frame rearrangements, and checked the results against IGoR. In a later analysis, TCR-TCR, TCR-HLA and TCR-CMV co-occurrence was scored with hypergeometric tests, and a repertoire-size bias correction was applied to TCR pairs. In a later analysis, false discovery rates were estimated by permuting HLA or CMV assignments 20 times. A later analysis grouped co-occurring TCRs with DBSCAN, adding TCRdist sequence similarity when clustering within HLA-allele-positive subsets. Co-occurrence clustering excluded repertoires with fewer than 30,000 or more than 120,000 public chains, plus five with anomalous nucleotide sharing. TCRdb provides this immuneACCESS table in a form limited to in-frame rearrangements. Some clones are lacking; in checked studies, under half of them reflect an unresolved V gene, and why the rest are absent is not known. The V and J calls and clone size were taken over from that table, and D and trimming were inferred from the DNA. Here the sample has roughly 200,000 clones; 75% to 90% occur a single time. The leading ten clones occupy roughly 0.33% of the sample.

Study-wide findings and limitations: In a later analysis, the rate of TCR association differed among HLA loci, with DRB1 alleles having the most associated TCRs and HLA-C alleles having the fewest. Correlated functional status among segregating V segments might reflect linkage disequilibrium, but an unknown experimental factor could not be ruled out. In a later analysis, HLA-associated TCR beta chains were found to be more clonally expanded and to have lower generation probabilities than equally common non-associated chains. Only TCR beta chains were sequenced in this cohort, and the absence of alpha or paired-chain data limited detectable features. In a later analysis, several top co-occurrence clusters were reported to appear linked to parvovirus B19, influenza, CMV and Epstein-Barr virus. A further reported finding was that TCR beta sequences accurately predicted the HLA-A and HLA-B alleles for most subjects in the first cohort. A later analysis associated 15,000 to 20,000 TCR beta sequences with specific HLA alleles at a false discovery rate of 0.05. In an earlier analysis of some 500 of the donors, most TCR beta V segments were observed in productive rearrangements about 87% or about 30% of the time, broadly matching IMGT annotations. Immune exposure information for the cohort was limited to CMV serostatus. The presence/absence analyses assumed that sequencing depth was roughly uniform across donors, and that assumption may not be true. A cluster of highly shared sequence variants was judged likely to represent a technical artifact of the sequencing pipeline. Cytomegalovirus status was reported to be diagnosed by the classifier with high specificity and sensitivity in both the original and validation cohorts. In a later genetic analysis, a missense DCLRE1C variant was associated with V-gene and J-gene trimming of TCR beta chains, and the association was replicated in an independent cohort. Because counts were too low, some 17 rarely observed V segments, including chromosome 9 orphons, were excluded from the earlier analysis of a few hundred of the donors. According to the authors, the approach could potentially be generalized to other disease states and immunological phenotypes. In vitro tests confirmed that a few of the cytomegalovirus-associated TCR beta chains recognize cytomegalovirus antigens. When HLA alleles, especially DR and DQ, strongly co-occurred, attributing TCR associations to individual alleles was difficult. The study gave a list of 150 to 200 TCR beta chains associated with cytomegalovirus. Most TCR sequences were seen in very few donors, while some public TCRs were found in many individuals. Some IMGT-functional V segments, including TRBV6-2 and TRBV6-3, could not be told apart with the 87-base-pair reads, so those segments were excluded. HLA typing was unavailable for some donors at each locus, so association tests used only the typed subset. In a later analysis, most CMV-associated TCR beta chains were found to appear HLA-restricted, with HLA associations seemingly driven largely by CMV exposure. Compared with the 666-donor mean, donors in an Asian-associated ancestry cluster had fewer N-insertions in productive TCRs, according to a later genetic analysis.

The junction carries 6 bases between V and J, which are trimmed by 4 bases and 0 bases respectively. The germline V gene supplies CDR1 SQVTM and CDR2 ANQGSEA. Reading from cysteine to phenylalanine, the CDR3 counts 12 amino acids. CDR3 DNA is the only sequence kept; it has 36 bases, read in frame from the first base. Here the chain combines TRBV29-1 and TRBJ1-1, with no reliable assignment of the D segment. Specimen: PBMCs. This TCR came from a woman aged 25 to 39 in good health and CMV-seronegative. The DNA is TGCAGCGTTGGAGGGATGAACACTGAAGCTTTCTTT. Its protein is CSVGGMNTEAFF.